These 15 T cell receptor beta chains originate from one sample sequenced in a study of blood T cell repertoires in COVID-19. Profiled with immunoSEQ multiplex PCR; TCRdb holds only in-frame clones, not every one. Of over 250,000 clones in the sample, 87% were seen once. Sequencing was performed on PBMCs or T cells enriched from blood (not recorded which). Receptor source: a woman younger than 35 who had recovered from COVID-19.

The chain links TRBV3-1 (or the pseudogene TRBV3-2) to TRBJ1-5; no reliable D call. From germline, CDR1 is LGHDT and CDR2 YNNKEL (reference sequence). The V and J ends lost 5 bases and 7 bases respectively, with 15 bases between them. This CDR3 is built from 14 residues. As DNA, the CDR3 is TGTGCCAGCAGCTTTCGAGCAGGCCGACAGCCCCAGCATTTT. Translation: CASSFRAGRQPQHF.

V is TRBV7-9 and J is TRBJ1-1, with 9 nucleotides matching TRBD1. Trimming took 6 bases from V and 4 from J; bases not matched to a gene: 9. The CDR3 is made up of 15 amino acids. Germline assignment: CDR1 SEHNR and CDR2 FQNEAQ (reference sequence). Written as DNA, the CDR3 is TGTGCCAGCAGTTTCACAGGGGGCGCGAGCACTGAAGCTTTCTTT. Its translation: CASSFTGGASTEAFF.

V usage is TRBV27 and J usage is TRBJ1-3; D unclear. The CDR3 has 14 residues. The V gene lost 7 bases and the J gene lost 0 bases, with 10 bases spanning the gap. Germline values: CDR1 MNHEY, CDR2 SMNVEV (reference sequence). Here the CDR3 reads CASKPIGSGNTIYF. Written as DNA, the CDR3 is TGTGCCAGCAAACCCATCGGCTCTGGAAACACCATATATTTT.

In DNA form, the CDR3 reads TGCGCCAGCAGCTTGGAGCTAGGGGGGGCCGGGGAGCTGTTTTTT. This sequence encodes CASSLELGGAGELFF. This chain joins TRBV5-1 and TRBJ2-2; a possible D gene is TRBD2 (7 bases). The ends were cut back, 0 bases at V and 6 bases at J, with 12 bases in the middle. Looked up from germline, CDR1 is SGHRS and CDR2 is YFSETQ. This CDR3 comprises 15 residues.

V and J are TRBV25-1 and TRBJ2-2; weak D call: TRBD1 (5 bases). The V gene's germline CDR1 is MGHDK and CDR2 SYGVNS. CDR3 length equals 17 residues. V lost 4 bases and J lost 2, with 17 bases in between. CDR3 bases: TGTGCCAGCAGTGGCTTTGATGGGGCAGATAACACCGGGGAGCTGTTTTTT. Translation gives CASSGFDGADNTGELFF.

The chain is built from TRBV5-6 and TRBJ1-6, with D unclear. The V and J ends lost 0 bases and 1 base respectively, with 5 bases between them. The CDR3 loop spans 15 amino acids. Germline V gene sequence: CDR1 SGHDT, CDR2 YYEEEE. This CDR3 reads CASSLAGSYNSPLHF. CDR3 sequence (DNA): TGTGCCAGCAGCTTGGCGGGTTCCTATAATTCACCCCTCCACTTT.

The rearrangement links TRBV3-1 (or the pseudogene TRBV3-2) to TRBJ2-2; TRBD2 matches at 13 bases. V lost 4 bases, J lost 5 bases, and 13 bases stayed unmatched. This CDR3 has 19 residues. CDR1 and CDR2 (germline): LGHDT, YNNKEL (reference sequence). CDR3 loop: CASSRFELAGGIKTGELFF. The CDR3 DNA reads TGTGCCAGCAGCCGCTTCGAACTAGCGGGGGGGATAAAGACCGGGGAGCTGTTTTTT.

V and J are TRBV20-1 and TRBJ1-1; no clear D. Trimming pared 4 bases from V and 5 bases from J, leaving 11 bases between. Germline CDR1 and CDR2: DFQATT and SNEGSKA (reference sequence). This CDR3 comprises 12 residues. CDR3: CSANEGVTEAFF. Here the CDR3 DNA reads TGCAGTGCTAATGAGGGCGTTACTGAAGCTTTCTTT.

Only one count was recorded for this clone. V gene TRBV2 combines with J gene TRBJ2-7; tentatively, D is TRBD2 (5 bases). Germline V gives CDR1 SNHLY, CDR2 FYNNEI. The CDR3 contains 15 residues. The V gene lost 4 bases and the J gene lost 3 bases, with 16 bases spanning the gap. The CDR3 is CASSVLLGIHYEQYF. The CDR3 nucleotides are TGTGCCAGCAGTGTTCTCCTCGGGATCCACTACGAGCAGTACTTC.

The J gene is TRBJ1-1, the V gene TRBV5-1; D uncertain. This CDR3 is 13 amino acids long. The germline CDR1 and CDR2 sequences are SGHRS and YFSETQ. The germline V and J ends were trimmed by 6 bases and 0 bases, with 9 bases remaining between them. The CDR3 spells CASTGIVNTEAFF. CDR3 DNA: TGCGCCAGCACCGGGATCGTGAACACTGAAGCTTTCTTT.

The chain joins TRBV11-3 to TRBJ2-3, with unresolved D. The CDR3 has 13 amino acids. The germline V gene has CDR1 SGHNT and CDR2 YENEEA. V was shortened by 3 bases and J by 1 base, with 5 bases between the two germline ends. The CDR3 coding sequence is TGTGCCAGCAGCTTTACTCGCACAGATACGCAGTATTTT. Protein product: CASSFTRTDTQYF.

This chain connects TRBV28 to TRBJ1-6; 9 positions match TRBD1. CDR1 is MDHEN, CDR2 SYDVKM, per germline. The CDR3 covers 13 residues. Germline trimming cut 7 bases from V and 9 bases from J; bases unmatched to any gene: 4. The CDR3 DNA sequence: TGTGCCAGCACCGGGACAGGGTTTTCACCCCTCCACTTT. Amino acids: CASTGTGFSPLHF.

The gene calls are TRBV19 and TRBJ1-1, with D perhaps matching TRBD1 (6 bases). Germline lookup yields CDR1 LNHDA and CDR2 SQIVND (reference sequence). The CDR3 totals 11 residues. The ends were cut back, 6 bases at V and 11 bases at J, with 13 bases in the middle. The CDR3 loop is CASSLQGIAFF. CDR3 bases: TGTGCCAGTAGCCTACAGGGAATCGCTTTCTTT.

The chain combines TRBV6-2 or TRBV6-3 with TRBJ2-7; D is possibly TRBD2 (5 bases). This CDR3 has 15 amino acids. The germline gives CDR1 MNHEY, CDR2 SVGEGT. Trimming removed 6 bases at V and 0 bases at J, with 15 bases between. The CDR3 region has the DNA TGTGCCAGCAGCTCTGACGGGGTTCTCTCCTACGAGCAGTACTTC. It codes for CASSSDGVLSYEQYF.

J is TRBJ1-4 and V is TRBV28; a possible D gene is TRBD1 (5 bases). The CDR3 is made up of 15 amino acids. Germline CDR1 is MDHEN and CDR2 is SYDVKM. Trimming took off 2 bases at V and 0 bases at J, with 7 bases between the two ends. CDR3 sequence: CASSLAGTTNEKLFF. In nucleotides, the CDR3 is TGTGCCAGCAGTTTAGCAGGGACAACTAATGAAAAACTGTTTTTT.